Shown below are 5 T cell receptor beta chains from a single sample sequenced in a study of long-term antiretroviral therapy in people with HIV. The run of the v3.0 immunoSEQ assay was at survey level. Measured with immunoSEQ multiplex PCR; TCRdb has only the in-frame clones, and not every one. The sample shows around 15,000 clones, 70% to 80% of them seen only once. Sample: unsorted PBMCs, taken 2.1 years after starting antiretroviral therapy. These receptors were obtained from a man between 40 and 49 years old with HIV.

V usage is TRBV7-3 and J usage is TRBJ2-7; 9 nucleotides line up with TRBD1. Germline lookup yields CDR1 SGHTA and CDR2 FQGTGA. The CDR3 spans 15 residues. J gave up 4 bases and V 5 bases, and 9 bases lay outside the gene matches. For the CDR3, the DNA is TGTGCCAGCAGCATGGGGACAGGGATGATTTACGAGCAGTACTTC. It encodes CASSMGTGMIYEQYF.

The chain couples TRBV18 to TRBJ1-4; 9 positions agree with TRBD1. V lost 3 bases, J lost 4 bases, and 3 bases stayed unmatched. Per germline, CDR1 KGHSH and CDR2 LQKENI. The CDR3 consists of 15 residues. CDR3 in DNA: TGTGCCAGCTCACCCCCGGGACAGGGTAATGAAAAACTGTTTTTT. This codes for CASSPPGQGNEKLFF.

The rearrangement uses TRBV5-1 and TRBJ2-5; TRBD1 or TRBD2 may be the D gene (5 bases each). CDR1 SGHRS and CDR2 YFSETQ come from the germline V gene. CDR3 length: 13 residues. V lost 7 bases to trimming and J lost 2 bases, with 12 bases between them. The CDR3 loop is CASGGSEQETQYF. The CDR3 region has the DNA TGCGCCAGCGGGGGTAGCGAGCAAGAGACCCAGTACTTC.

The CDR3 nucleotides are TGTGCCAGCAGCTGGGACAACACTGAAGCTTTCTTT. Amino acid sequence: CASSWDNTEAFF. The rearrangement uses TRBV5-8 and TRBJ1-1, with D perhaps TRBD1 (5 bases). Trimming pared 3 bases from V and 2 bases from J, leaving 5 bases between. CDR1 is SGHTS, CDR2 YDEGEE, per germline. The CDR3 consists of 12 residues.

The rearrangement uses TRBV7-9 and TRBJ1-1; 7 bases are shared with TRBD1. The germline V gene encodes CDR1 SEHNR and CDR2 FQNEAQ (reference sequence). CDR3 length equals 13 residues. The junction had 7 bases not matched to a gene; V was cut back by 5 bases and J by 7 bases. CDR3 sequence reads: CASSPGQSREAFF. CDR3 nucleotides: TGTGCCAGCAGCCCGGGACAGTCTCGTGAAGCTTTCTTT.